The 23 T cell receptor beta chains below were found in one sample sequenced in a study of T-cell memory formation after mild COVID-19. TCRdb passed the 5' RACE reads through MiXCR, listing each CDR3 protein once. The sample contains around 190,000 distinct CDR3 sequences, approximately 17% of which appear only once. Sequenced sample: PBMCs or a T cell subset sorted from them (not recorded which). These receptors originate from a man aged 18 to 29 who had mild COVID-19 (a few samples of this study predate the infection). Cell type and time point are not known.

The chain uses TRBV3-1 and TRBJ2-1; D unclear. Germline values: CDR1 LGHDT, CDR2 YNNKEL (reference sequence). The CDR3 length is 11 residues. Deletions cut 2 bases from V and 8 bases from J, with 4 bases between. The CDR3: CASSQRDEQFF. DNA of the CDR3: TGTGCCAGCAGCCAAAGGGATGAGCAGTTCTTC.

This clonotype appeared a few times. V and J are TRBV4-1 and TRBJ2-1; 8 bases agree with TRBD2. With 3 bases clipped from V and 9 bases from J, the junction kept 13 bases outside the gene matches. This CDR3 contains 16 residues. Germline V lookup: CDR1 MGHRA, CDR2 YSYEKL. CDR3 nucleotide sequence: TGCGCCAGCAGCCAGGATAGCGGGGTCCAGGCCAGTGAGCAGTTCTTC. Translating it yields CASSQDSGVQASEQFF.

There are many counts of this clonotype. The rearrangement joins TRBV4-3 to TRBJ2-2, with D perhaps TRBD2 (5 bases). This CDR3 has 18 amino acids. CDR1 and CDR2 (germline): LGHNA, YSLEER. Trimming left V 0 bases short and J 3 bases short, with 17 bases between. The CDR3 reads CASSQEGFPRGYTGELFF. The CDR3 nucleotides are TGCGCCAGCAGCCAAGAAGGGTTCCCACGAGGGTACACCGGGGAGCTGTTTTTT.

CDR3 coding DNA: TGCAGTGCCAAAGGTGGCAGGGCTAACACTGAAGCTTTCTTT. This sequence encodes CSAKGGRANTEAFF. The rearrangement links TRBV20-1 to TRBJ1-1; D perhaps matches TRBD1 (5 bases). The length of the CDR3 is 14 residues. Germline V gene sequence: CDR1 DFQATT, CDR2 SNEGSKA (reference sequence). Deletions cut 6 bases from V and 2 bases from J, with 16 bases between.

This clonotype was seen a handful of times. The rearrangement joins TRBV24-1 to TRBJ1-6, with a tentative D call TRBD1 (6 bases). Trimming removed 2 bases from V and 6 bases from J, with 19 bases in between. The germline V gene has CDR1 KGHDR and CDR2 SFDVKD. The CDR3 runs 18 residues. The CDR3 here is CATSDYEMRGGSNSPLHF. DNA of the CDR3: TGTGCCACCAGTGATTACGAGATGAGAGGGGGGAGTAATTCACCCCTCCACTTT.

This chain links TRBV7-2 with TRBJ1-6, with a weak D call TRBD1 (5 bases). V lost 5 bases, J lost 7 bases, and 12 bases lay in between. This CDR3 has 14 residues. The germline V gene has CDR1 SGHTA and CDR2 FQGNSA. For the CDR3, the DNA is TGTGCCAGCAGCGCCCCTGGGGGAAATTCACCCCTCCACTTT. Translation gives CASSAPGGNSPLHF.

This clonotype occurred a few times. This chain uses TRBV5-1 with TRBJ2-1, with D perhaps TRBD1 (6 bases). The CDR3 runs to 16 residues. Germline-derived CDR1 and CDR2 are SGHRS and YFSETQ. Trimming took 0 bases from V and 1 from J, leaving 11 bases between them. CDR3 sequence (DNA): TGCGCCAGCAGCTTGGAAGGGACAACTTCCTACAATGAGCAGTTCTTC. Its translation is CASSLEGTTSYNEQFF.

Notes on this clonotype: A much bigger clone sits one base away, suggesting this may be a read error. V gene TRBV2 combines with J gene TRBJ2-5; no reliable D call. CDR3 length: 12 amino acids. V lost 3 bases to trimming and J lost 5 bases, with 7 bases between them. Germline V CDR1 and CDR2: SNHLY, FYNNEI. CDR3 protein: CASSELGETQYF. The CDR3 DNA sequence: TGTGCCAGCAGTGAGCTGGGGGAGACCCAGTACTTC.

Here the CDR3 DNA reads TGTGCCAGCAGCGCGGGGCCAGGGGGCGCATATCAATCACCCCTCCACTTT. This sequence encodes CASSAGPGGAYQSPLHF. The chain has TRBV11-1 and TRBJ1-6; the match to TRBD1 covers 8 bases. This CDR3 is built from 17 residues. Germline CDR1 SGHAT, CDR2 FQDESV (reference sequence). Trimming at V came to 5 bases and at J to 10 bases, leaving 16 bases not matched to a gene. Variable domain in full (rest from reference TRBV11-1 and TRBJ1-6): EAEVAQSPRYKITEKSQAVAFWCDPISGHATLYWYRQILGQGPELLVQFQDESVVDDSQLPKDRFSAERLKGVDSTLKIQPAELGDSAMYLCASSAGPGGAYQSPLHFGNGTRLTVT.

This clonotype was seen many times. This chain links TRBV30 with TRBJ2-5; D unresolved. The CDR3 runs 11 residues. Trimming cost V 4 bases and J 3 bases, with 6 bases left between them. Germline V CDR1 and CDR2: GTSNPN, SVGIG (reference sequence). CDR3 DNA: TGTGCCTGGAATCAGGAAGAGACCCAGTACTTC. Amino acids: CAWNQEETQYF.

CDR3 protein: CASTERGTDTQYF. CDR3 sequence (DNA): TGCGCCAGCACGGAGCGGGGCACAGATACGCAGTATTTT. The rearrangement joins TRBV5-1 to TRBJ2-3, with D possibly being TRBD2 (6 bases). Looked up from germline, CDR1 is SGHRS and CDR2 is YFSETQ. V was trimmed by 6 bases and J by 1 base, leaving 9 bases between them. This CDR3 is built from 13 residues.

The rearrangement joins TRBV6-1 to TRBJ2-7; a possible D gene is TRBD2 (6 bases). The CDR3 covers 14 residues. With 2 bases removed from V and 2 bases from J, the gap between germline ends came to 10 bases. The germline V gene has CDR1 MNHNS and CDR2 SASEGT. Here the CDR3 DNA reads TGTGCCAGCAGTGAACGCGGGGATACCTACGAGCAGTACTTC. This sequence encodes CASSERGDTYEQYF.

Only a few counts were recorded for this clonotype. The chain is built from TRBV12-3 or TRBV12-4 and TRBJ1-5; D might be TRBD1 (5 bases). The CDR3 has 13 residues. Trimming pared 6 bases from V and 8 bases from J, leaving 14 bases between. Written as DNA, the CDR3 is TGTGCCAGCAGAGGGACCGGGATAAAGCCCCAGCATTTT. As protein: CASRGTGIKPQHF.

This clonotype occurred a few times. V and J are TRBV5-1 and TRBJ2-3; D perhaps matches TRBD2 (5 bases). Germline V CDR1 and CDR2: SGHRS, YFSETQ. The CDR3 runs 14 residues. Between the trimmed V and J ends, which lost 4 bases and 6 bases, there was a span of 15 bases. In DNA, the CDR3 is TGCGCCAGCAGCGCTAGCCGTGCAAGGGATACGCAGTATTTT. Residues: CASSASRARDTQYF.

There are many counts of this clonotype. This rearrangement joins TRBV5-1 to TRBJ1-6, with 9 bases fitting TRBD1. The CDR3 consists of 15 residues. Trimming at V came to 4 bases and at J to 9 bases, leaving 8 bases not matched to a gene. Per the germline V gene, CDR1 is SGHRS and CDR2 is YFSETQ. Here the CDR3 reads CASSPSGQGRSPLHF. The CDR3 bases are TGCGCCAGCAGCCCGTCGGGACAGGGACGTTCACCCCTCCACTTT. Complete variable domain (other parts from reference TRBV5-1 and TRBJ1-6): KAGVTQTPRYLIKTRGQQVTLSCSPISGHRSVSWYQQTPGQGLQFLFEYFSETQRNKGNFPGRFSGRQFSNSRSEMNVSTLELGDSALYLCASSPSGQGRSPLHFGNGTRLTVT.

The V and J genes are TRBV6-5 and TRBJ2-7; 8 nucleotides agree with TRBD2. CDR1 MNHEY and CDR2 SVGAGI come from the germline V gene. The CDR3 contains 15 residues. The V and J ends lost 0 bases and 4 bases, in that order; junction bases with no gene match: 5. In nucleotides, the CDR3 is TGTGCCAGCAGTTACTCTAGCGGGGTCCAATACGAGCAGTACGTC. It codes for CASSYSSGVQYEQYV.

This clonotype occurred a few times. The chain is built from TRBV7-2 and TRBJ2-1, with TRBD2 matching 8 bases. The CDR3 is 15 amino acids. Germline V gene data show CDR1 as SGHTA and CDR2 as FQGNSA. V shed 4 bases and J 8 bases; nucleotides not matched to a gene: 10. The DNA of the CDR3 is TGTGCCAGCAGCTCATTCGCGGGGGGTGAGGATGAGCAGTTCTTC. It specifies CASSSFAGGEDEQFF.

This clonotype has a handful of counts. This chain connects TRBV10-3 to TRBJ2-6; D is unresolved. The CDR3 consists of 15 residues. V shed 9 bases and J shed 0 bases, with 12 bases lying between them. Germline values: CDR1 ENHRY, CDR2 SYGVKD. CDR3 sequence: CAIRQTSSGANVLTF. For the CDR3, the DNA is TGTGCCATAAGGCAAACGAGCTCTGGGGCCAACGTCCTGACTTTC.

This clonotype was recorded a few times. The rearrangement uses TRBV4-1 and TRBJ2-6; D unresolved. Germline lookup yields CDR1 MGHRA and CDR2 YSYEKL. CDR3 length equals 15 residues. The V and J ends lost 1 base and 1 base respectively, with 5 bases between them. CDR3 in amino acids: CASSQVSSGANVLTF. The CDR3 region has the DNA TGCGCCAGCAGCCAAGTCAGTTCTGGGGCCAACGTCCTGACTTTC.

The chain carries TRBV5-5 and TRBJ1-5, with 9 bases lining up with TRBD1. Germline V lookup: CDR1 SGHKS, CDR2 YYEKEE (reference sequence). CDR3 length: 15 amino acids. V gave up 4 bases and J gave up 8 bases; unmatched junction bases: 10. CDR3 bases: TGTGCCAGCAGCCCTAACAGGGACAGGGCTGAGCCCCAGCATTTT. This encodes CASSPNRDRAEPQHF.

A few counts support this clonotype. J is TRBJ1-3 and V is TRBV12-3 or TRBV12-4; D uncertain. CDR3 length: 13 residues. Trimming took off 0 bases at V and 8 bases at J, with 8 bases between the two ends. The CDR3 bases are TGTGCCAGCAGTTTAGCATCCGGGGACACCATATATTTT. Its protein product is CASSLASGDTIYF.

This clonotype has a handful of counts. This chain uses TRBV7-2 with TRBJ1-2; D possibly corresponds to TRBD1 (6 bases). CDR1 and CDR2 from the germline V gene are SGHTA and FQGNSA. Trimming removed 5 bases at V and 8 bases at J, with 18 bases between. This CDR3 is 14 amino acids long. The CDR3 region is CASSPGRGGMGYTF. Here the CDR3 DNA reads TGTGCCAGCAGCCCCGGTAGGGGGGGCATGGGCTACACCTTC.

The V call is TRBV20-1, the J call TRBJ1-2; 8 nucleotides align to TRBD1. This CDR3 contains 13 residues. From germline, CDR1 is DFQATT and CDR2 SNEGSKA (reference sequence). V gave up 4 bases and J gave up 4 bases; unmatched junction bases: 5. In nucleotides, the CDR3 is TGCAGTGCTACCCAAGGACAGGGCTATGGCTACACCTTC. Its protein is CSATQGQGYGYTF.